These T cell receptor beta chains were read from a single sample in a study of T-cell memory formation after mild COVID-19. Each CDR3 protein gets one entry after TCRdb re-called the 5' RACE reads with MiXCR. Of a few hundred thousand distinct CDR3 sequences in the sample, 16% were seen once. The sample consisted of PBMCs or a T cell subset sorted from them (not recorded which). Receptors originate from a man in his late teens or twenties who had mild COVID-19 (a few samples of this study predate the infection). Cell type and time point are not known. The CDR3 runs from the conserved cysteine through the conserved F or W. A D gene is named only where the DNA matches it firmly. Size values are once, few and many counts, or a class for expanded clones, and some rows have none.

v_call: TRBV7-3
d_call: -
j_call: TRBJ1-1
clone_size: few
cdr3_nt: TGTGCCAGCAGCGCCGGACTCCTGCCTGTGGCTTTCTTT
cdr3_aa: CASSAGLLPVAFF

v_call: TRBV12-3/TRBV12-4
d_call: TRBD1
j_call: TRBJ2-2
clone_size: -
cdr3_nt: TGTGCCAGCAGTTTCACCGGGACAGGGTACGGGGAGCTGTTTTTT
cdr3_aa: CASSFTGTGYGELFF

v_call: TRBV11-1
d_call: TRBD1
j_call: TRBJ2-7
clone_size: -
cdr3_nt: TGTGCCAGCAGCCCACCAGGACAGGGGGCGGTCGAGCAGTACTTC
cdr3_aa: CASSPPGQGAVEQYF

v_call: TRBV6-6
d_call: -
j_call: TRBJ1-3
clone_size: -
cdr3_nt: TGTGCCAGCAGTGATAACAGGGTCCCCCAGCCTGGAAACACCATATATTTT
cdr3_aa: CASSDNRVPQPGNTIYF

v_call: TRBV7-9
d_call: TRBD1
j_call: TRBJ1-2
clone_size: -
cdr3_nt: TGTGCCAGCAGCTTTGGGGGACAGAATATTCTCTATGGCTACACCTTC
cdr3_aa: CASSFGGQNILYGYTF

v_call: TRBV5-1
d_call: TRBD2
j_call: TRBJ2-5
clone_size: many
cdr3_nt: TGCGCCAGCAGCTTTGCGGGGGAAGAGACCCAGTACTTC
cdr3_aa: CASSFAGEETQYF

v_call: TRBV2
d_call: -
j_call: TRBJ1-1
clone_size: many
cdr3_nt: TGTGCCAGCAGTGTGGGGGCGGGCACTGAAGCTTTCTTT
cdr3_aa: CASSVGAGTEAFF

v_call: TRBV7-6
d_call: -
j_call: TRBJ1-1
clone_size: few
cdr3_nt: TGTGCCAGCAGGGGACTGGGCAAGAACACTGAAGCTTTCTTT
cdr3_aa: CASRGLGKNTEAFF

v_call: TRBV19
d_call: -
j_call: TRBJ2-2
clone_size: few
cdr3_nt: TGTGCCAGTGAAGCCACAGGGGCGGGGACCGGGGAGCTGTTTTTT
cdr3_aa: CASEATGAGTGELFF

v_call: TRBV3-1
d_call: TRBD1
j_call: TRBJ1-1
clone_size: -
cdr3_nt: TGTGCCAGCAGCCTCTCGGACAGGGGCACTGAAGCTTTCTTT
cdr3_aa: CASSLSDRGTEAFF

v_call: TRBV9
d_call: -
j_call: TRBJ1-1
clone_size: -
cdr3_nt: TGTGCCAGCAGCCCCCGACAGGTTCTGAACACTGAAGCTTTCTTT
cdr3_aa: CASSPRQVLNTEAFF

v_call: TRBV4-3
d_call: -
j_call: TRBJ1-4
clone_size: -
cdr3_nt: TGCGCCAGCAGCCAAGATTGGACATCAGGGGAAAAACTGTTTTTT
cdr3_aa: CASSQDWTSGEKLFF

v_call: TRBV11-2
d_call: -
j_call: TRBJ1-1
clone_size: few
cdr3_nt: TGTGCCAGCAGCTTACCCGTCAGGACGATTCGCACTGAAGCTTTCTTT
cdr3_aa: CASSLPVRTIRTEAFF

v_call: TRBV20-1
d_call: -
j_call: TRBJ2-5
clone_size: few
cdr3_nt: TGCAGTGCTAGTCAACCCGTTGGGACCCAGTACTTC
cdr3_aa: CSASQPVGTQYF

v_call: TRBV14
d_call: TRBD2
j_call: TRBJ2-5
clone_size: -
cdr3_nt: TGTGCCAGCAGCCCACTAGCGGGGGCCACCCAAGAGACCCAGTACTTC
cdr3_aa: CASSPLAGATQETQYF

v_call: TRBV19
d_call: TRBD1
j_call: TRBJ2-7
clone_size: -
cdr3_nt: TGTGCCAGTAGTTTCCGGGACAGCCTTAACTACGAGCAGTACTTC
cdr3_aa: CASSFRDSLNYEQYF

v_call: TRBV6-1
d_call: -
j_call: TRBJ2-5
clone_size: few
cdr3_nt: TGTGCCAGCAGTGCCTCGGGGGCAGGGGAAGAGACCCAGTACTTC
cdr3_aa: CASSASGAGEETQYF

v_call: TRBV9
d_call: -
j_call: TRBJ2-1
clone_size: -
cdr3_nt: TGTGCCAGCAGCGCCTCGATTGCTGAGCAGTTCTTC
cdr3_aa: CASSASIAEQFF

v_call: TRBV4-3
d_call: TRBD2
j_call: TRBJ2-5
clone_size: once
cdr3_nt: TGCGCCAGCAGCCATACCTCCGGGGGGGCTTCAGAGACCCAGTACTTC
cdr3_aa: CASSHTSGGASETQYF

v_call: TRBV14
d_call: -
j_call: TRBJ1-1
clone_size: -
cdr3_nt: TGTGCCAGCAGCCGGGCTGGGGGTAAAGCTTTCTTT
cdr3_aa: CASSRAGGKAFF

v_call: TRBV20-1
d_call: TRBD1
j_call: TRBJ2-3
clone_size: -
cdr3_nt: TGCAGTGCTAGAGAAGGACAGGGGGTGGGAGATACGCAGTATTTT
cdr3_aa: CSAREGQGVGDTQYF

v_call: TRBV7-9
d_call: -
j_call: TRBJ2-3
clone_size: few
cdr3_nt: TGTGCCAGCAGCTTAGCGATCACAACAGGTCCTAGCACAGATACGCAGTATTTT
cdr3_aa: CASSLAITTGPSTDTQYF

v_call: TRBV5-1
d_call: TRBD1
j_call: TRBJ1-4
clone_size: few
cdr3_nt: TGCGCCAGCGGACAGGGGGACAGTGAAAAACTGTTTTTT
cdr3_aa: CASGQGDSEKLFF

v_call: TRBV20-1
d_call: -
j_call: TRBJ2-7
clone_size: -
cdr3_nt: TGCAGTGCTGGCCCTGACAGCTACGAGCAGTACTTC
cdr3_aa: CSAGPDSYEQYF

v_call: TRBV7-7
d_call: TRBD2
j_call: TRBJ2-1
clone_size: few
cdr3_nt: TGTGCCAGCAGCCCCGGGACTAGCGGGGTGAATGAGCAGTTCTTC
cdr3_aa: CASSPGTSGVNEQFF

v_call: TRBV12-3/TRBV12-4
d_call: -
j_call: TRBJ2-3
clone_size: many
cdr3_nt: TGTGCCAGCAGTTTGTGGTTGCGGGGTGAGGGCACAGATACGCAGTATTTT
cdr3_aa: CASSLWLRGEGTDTQYF